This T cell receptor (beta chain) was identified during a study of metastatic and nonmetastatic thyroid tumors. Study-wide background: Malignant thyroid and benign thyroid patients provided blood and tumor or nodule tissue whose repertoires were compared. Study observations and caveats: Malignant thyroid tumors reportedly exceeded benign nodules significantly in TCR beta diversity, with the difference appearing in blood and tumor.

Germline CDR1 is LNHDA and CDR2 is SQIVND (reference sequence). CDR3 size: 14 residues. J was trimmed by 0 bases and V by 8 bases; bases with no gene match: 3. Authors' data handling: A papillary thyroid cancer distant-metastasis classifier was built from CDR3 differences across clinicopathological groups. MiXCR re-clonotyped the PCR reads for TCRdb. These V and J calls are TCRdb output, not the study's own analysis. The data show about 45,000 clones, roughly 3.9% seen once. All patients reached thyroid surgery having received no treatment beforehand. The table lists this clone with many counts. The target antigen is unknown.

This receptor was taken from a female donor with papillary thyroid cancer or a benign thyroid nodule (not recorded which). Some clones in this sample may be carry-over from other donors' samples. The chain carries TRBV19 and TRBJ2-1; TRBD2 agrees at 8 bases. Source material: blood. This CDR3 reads CASLAGGSYNEQFF. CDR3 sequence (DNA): TGTGCCAGTTTGGCGGGAGGCTCCTACAATGAGCAGTTCTTC.